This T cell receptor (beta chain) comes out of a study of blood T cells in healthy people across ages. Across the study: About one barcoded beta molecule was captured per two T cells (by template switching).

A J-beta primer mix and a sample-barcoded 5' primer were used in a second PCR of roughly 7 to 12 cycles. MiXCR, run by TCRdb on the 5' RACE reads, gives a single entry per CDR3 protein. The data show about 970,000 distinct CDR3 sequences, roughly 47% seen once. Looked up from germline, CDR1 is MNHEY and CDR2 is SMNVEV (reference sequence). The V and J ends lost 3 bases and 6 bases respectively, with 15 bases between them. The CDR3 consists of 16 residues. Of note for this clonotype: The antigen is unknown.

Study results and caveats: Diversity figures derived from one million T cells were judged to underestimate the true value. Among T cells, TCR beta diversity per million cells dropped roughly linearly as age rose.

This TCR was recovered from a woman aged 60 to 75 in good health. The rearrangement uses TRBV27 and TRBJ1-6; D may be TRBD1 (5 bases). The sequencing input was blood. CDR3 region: CASSFGFSGSNSPLHF. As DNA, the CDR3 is TGTGCCAGCAGTTTTGGCTTCTCAGGGTCTAATTCACCCCTCCACTTT.